The clone carrying this T cell receptor beta chain was detected a few times. The antigen is undetermined. The data derive from a study of regulatory T cells in long-lasting Graves disease. Time point in this sample: persistent/refractory GD, antithyroid drugs over 5 years with positive TRAb. RNA extracted from PBMCs served as the sequencing template. A volume of around 9.9 milliliters of peripheral blood was collected in EDTA tubes. CDR1 and CDR2 from the germline V gene are SGHTA and FQGNSA. Between the trimmed V and J ends, which lost 5 bases and 3 bases, there was a span of 16 bases. CDR3 length: 15 amino acids. Study results and limitations: The study found TRBV28, TRBJ1-2 and TRBJ2-5 favored in persistent disease. Thyroid tissue was not studied; only peripheral blood was.

For TCR beta, libraries came from iRepertoire HTBI primers and Arm-PCR of CDR3 regions. TCRdb called the multiplex PCR reads again in MiXCR, with one record for every CDR3 protein. The sample holds approximately 400,000 distinct CDR3 sequences; less than 25% are singletons and the top ten take less than 25%. The sequencing used peripheral blood mononuclear cells (PBMCs), collected when the disease was refractory, from a patient treated with antithyroid drugs. The TCR comes from a female donor with Graves disease. This rearrangement joins TRBV7-2 to TRBJ1-1, with D maybe TRBD1 (6 bases). The CDR3 DNA reads TGTGCCAGCAGCCTGAGCAGGACAGTTCACACTGAAGCTTTCTTT. Protein product: CASSLSRTVHTEAFF.